Listed below are T cell receptor beta chains from one sample, sequenced in a study of T-cell memory formation after mild COVID-19. TCRdb independently ran MiXCR on the 5' RACE reads; one entry per CDR3 protein. The sample lists 250,000 or so distinct CDR3 sequences, over 8.5% occurring once. Sequencing was performed on PBMCs or a T cell subset sorted from them (not recorded which). The receptors stem from a man aged 18 to 30 who had mild COVID-19 (a few samples of this study predate the infection). Cell type and time point are not known. CDR3s include the opening cysteine and the closing phenylalanine or tryptophan. A D gene is named only where the DNA matches it firmly.

>14|TRBJ1-2|.|TRBV5-5
CASSLGHRVYGYTF
>15|TRBJ2-5|TRBD1|TRBV7-2
CASSFLGQGLETQYF
>15|TRBJ2-1|TRBD2|TRBV7-2
CASSQTGGFYNEQFF
>15|TRBJ2-1|TRBD2|TRBV15
CATSRAGGSYNEQFF
>12|TRBJ2-2|.|TRBV6-2/TRBV6-3
CAGQRRAGELFF
>13|TRBJ1-1|.|TRBV12-3/TRBV12-4
CASSLKGNTEAFF
>15|TRBJ2-7|.|TRBV18
CASSPTGTGSYEQYF
>12|TRBJ2-5|TRBD2|TRBV7-2
CATSGGEVTQYF
>15|TRBJ2-2|TRBD2|TRBV11-1
CASSFAGGASGELFF
>19|TRBJ2-3|TRBD1|TRBV29-1
CSVEERAVAGQGAKDTQYF
>14|TRBJ2-5|.|TRBV5-1
CASSPLGAPETQYF
>14|TRBJ1-1|.|TRBV7-9
CASSDSGGGTEAFF
>15|TRBJ2-7|TRBD2|TRBV11-2
CASSGGRGEPYEQYF
>17|TRBJ1-1|.|TRBV6-2/TRBV6-3
CASSYHFWTAENTEAFF
>14|TRBJ1-4|.|TRBV19
CASSSRGTGEKLFF
>14|TRBJ2-5|.|TRBV7-9
CASSLGSHQETQYF
>14|TRBJ2-5|.|TRBV5-6
CASSLLGGKETQYF
>17|TRBJ2-2|TRBD1|TRBV20-1
CSARDLFGTGHTGELFF
>15|TRBJ2-3|.|TRBV12-2
CASRLRSGTTDTQYF
>16|TRBJ1-5|TRBD1|TRBV12-3/TRBV12-4
CASSLGTGDSNQPQHF